These T cell receptor beta chains were read from a single sample in a study of a mutant IDH1 vaccine in newly diagnosed glioma. The antigens of these receptors remain unknown. TCRdb's table, derived via immunoSEQ multiplex PCR, lists solely in-frame clones and lacks some. The table includes roughly 70,000 clones, nearly 85% detected once. The source was PBMCs, collected from a glioma patient whose treatment included an IDH1 peptide vaccine. Receptors originate from a man between 18 and 29 years old with glioma. The CDR3 runs from the conserved cysteine through the conserved F or W. The order of the fields is V gene, D gene, clone size, J gene, CDR3 DNA, CDR3 protein. A D gene is named only where the DNA matches it firmly. Only some rows state a clone size, as once, few, many or a class for expanded clones.

v_call: TRBV30
d_call: NA
clone_size: NA
j_call: TRBJ2-7
cdr3_nt: TGTGCCTGGAGTTTTGGTCTAACCTACGAGCAGTACTTC
cdr3_aa: CAWSFGLTYEQYF

v_call: TRBV18
d_call: NA
clone_size: NA
j_call: TRBJ1-1
cdr3_nt: TGTGCCAGCTCACCAACGGGGGGCGCGAGGGGCATGAACACTGAAGCTTTCTTT
cdr3_aa: CASSPTGGARGMNTEAFF

v_call: TRBV11-2
d_call: NA
clone_size: NA
j_call: TRBJ1-1
cdr3_nt: TGTGCCAGCAGCTTCTACACTGAAGCTTTCTTT
cdr3_aa: CASSFYTEAFF

v_call: TRBV6-6
d_call: NA
clone_size: NA
j_call: TRBJ1-3
cdr3_nt: TGTGCCAGCAGTTACCAGAAGCGGTCTGGAAACACCATATATTTT
cdr3_aa: CASSYQKRSGNTIYF

v_call: TRBV6-1
d_call: NA
clone_size: NA
j_call: TRBJ1-5
cdr3_nt: TGTGCCAGCAGGGAGGGGTTAGGCAATCAGCCCCAGCATTTT
cdr3_aa: CASREGLGNQPQHF

v_call: TRBV2
d_call: TRBD1
clone_size: NA
j_call: TRBJ2-7
cdr3_nt: TGTGCCAGCAGTAGGACAGGGATTCTCTCCTACGAGCAGTACTTC
cdr3_aa: CASSRTGILSYEQYF

v_call: TRBV5-1
d_call: TRBD1
clone_size: few
j_call: TRBJ2-3
cdr3_nt: TGCGCCAGCAGCTTAGACCGGACAGGGATGGCAGATACGCAGTATTTT
cdr3_aa: CASSLDRTGMADTQYF

v_call: TRBV20-1
d_call: NA
clone_size: NA
j_call: TRBJ2-7
cdr3_nt: TGCAGTGCTAAGAGCTACGAGCAGTACTTC
cdr3_aa: CSAKSYEQYF

v_call: TRBV14
d_call: NA
clone_size: NA
j_call: TRBJ1-1
cdr3_nt: TGTGCCAGCAGCCAAGTGGCCACTGAAGCTTTCTTT
cdr3_aa: CASSQVATEAFF

v_call: TRBV5-4
d_call: NA
clone_size: NA
j_call: TRBJ2-5
cdr3_nt: TGTGCCAGCAGCTTGGCCCAAGAGACCCAGTACTTC
cdr3_aa: CASSLAQETQYF

v_call: TRBV5-6
d_call: TRBD1
clone_size: NA
j_call: TRBJ1-1
cdr3_nt: TGTGCCAGCAGCTCGCTGGACAGGACTGAAGCTTTCTTT
cdr3_aa: CASSSLDRTEAFF

v_call: TRBV4-1
d_call: TRBD1
clone_size: NA
j_call: TRBJ2-4
cdr3_nt: TGCGCCAGCAGCCACGCCCTGGTGCAGGGGGCCGGCAAAAACATTCAGTACTTC
cdr3_aa: CASSHALVQGAGKNIQYF

v_call: TRBV19
d_call: NA
clone_size: NA
j_call: TRBJ1-5
cdr3_nt: TGTGCCAGTAGCCTATTGACAGGTTGGGATCAGCCCCAGCATTTT
cdr3_aa: CASSLLTGWDQPQHF

v_call: TRBV7-2
d_call: TRBD1
clone_size: NA
j_call: TRBJ1-1
cdr3_nt: TGTGCCAGCAGCCGAGACAGGGGCGGGGGTGAAGCTTTCTTT
cdr3_aa: CASSRDRGGGEAFF

v_call: TRBV30
d_call: NA
clone_size: NA
j_call: TRBJ2-7
cdr3_nt: TGTGCCTGGAGTCCTGCCTGGGACGAGCAGTACTTC
cdr3_aa: CAWSPAWDEQYF

v_call: TRBV7-3
d_call: TRBD1
clone_size: once
j_call: TRBJ2-7
cdr3_nt: TGTGCCAGCAGCTTAACAAGGACAGGGTCCCTCGGAGCGCAGTACTTC
cdr3_aa: CASSLTRTGSLGAQYF

v_call: TRBV14
d_call: NA
clone_size: NA
j_call: TRBJ2-1
cdr3_nt: TGTGCCAGCAGCCATCCCGTAAAGGACTGGAATGAGCAGTTCTTC
cdr3_aa: CASSHPVKDWNEQFF